This TCR beta chain emerged from a study of blood T cell repertoires in COVID-19. Study at large: Italy, Spain and the United States were the sources of the convalescent and acute COVID-19 samples. PBMCs, B-cell-depleted T cells, or T cells were the source of the cDNA or gDNA that made up the material.

J lost 1 base, V lost 2 bases, and 4 bases had no gene match. Germline V CDR1 and CDR2: SGHVS, FQNEAQ. The length of the CDR3 is 15 residues. Original processing notes: Reference gene primer amplification in the assay estimated nucleated cell counts. Sequencing used immunoSEQ multiplex PCR; TCRdb keeps in-frame clones, though not all of them. That table gives V, J and clone size, and the DNA gave D and trimming. The sample has about 160,000 clones; 82% are singletons. The sequenced material came from peripheral blood. The chain is built from TRBV7-8 and TRBJ2-5; 7 positions agree with TRBD2. This receptor was taken from a middle-aged woman with COVID-19, enrolled during active disease. The CDR3 nucleotides read TGTGCCAGCAGCTTAACGGGACTACTCCAAGAGACCCAGTACTTC. Translation gives CASSLTGLLQETQYF.